This T cell receptor (beta chain) appears in the sequencing data of a study of T cell repertoires in cytomegalovirus infection. Study-level background: A matching HLA type, together with CMV infection, was signaled by public TCR beta signatures.

With regard to this clonotype: The antigen is unknown.

Broader study findings: Summed public TCR beta family frequency identified CMV carriers bearing the relevant HLA. HLA-C-restricted CMV clonotypes gave the most frequent clonotype in two of eight donors.

The germline V gene encodes CDR1 LNHDA and CDR2 SQIVND (reference sequence). The CDR3 consists of 17 residues. The V and J ends lost 1 base and 7 bases respectively, with 22 bases between them. TCRdb re-called the reads with MiXCR, one entry per CDR3 protein. This table has more than 650,000 distinct CDR3 sequences, about a third appearing once. The V and J genes are TRBV19 and TRBJ1-1; the D gene is possibly TRBD1 (5 bases). The origin of this receptor is a human donor in good health (CMV status not recorded). Some clones in this sample may be carry-over from other donors' samples. Source material: PBMCs. CDR3 region: CASSIASRRTSGSEAFF. The DNA for the CDR3 is TGTGCCAGTAGTATAGCATCACGGAGGACATCGGGAAGTGAAGCTTTCTTT.